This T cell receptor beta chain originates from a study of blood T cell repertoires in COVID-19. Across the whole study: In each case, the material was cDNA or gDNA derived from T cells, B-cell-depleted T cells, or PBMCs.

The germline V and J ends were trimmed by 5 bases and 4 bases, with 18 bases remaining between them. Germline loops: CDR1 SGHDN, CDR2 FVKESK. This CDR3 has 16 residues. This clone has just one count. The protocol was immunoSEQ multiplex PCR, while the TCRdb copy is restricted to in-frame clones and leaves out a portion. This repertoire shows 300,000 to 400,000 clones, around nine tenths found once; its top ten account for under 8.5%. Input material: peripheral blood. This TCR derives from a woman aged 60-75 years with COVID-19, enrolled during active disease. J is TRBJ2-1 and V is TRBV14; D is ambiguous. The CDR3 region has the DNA TGTGCCAGCAGCTTCAAAACGTGGAGCTTTTACAATGAGCAGTTCTTC. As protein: CASSFKTWSFYNEQFF.